This T cell receptor beta chain was found in a study of cytomegalovirus exposure and HLA in healthy donors. The CDR3 loop spans 14 amino acids. Germline V lookup: CDR1 GTSNPN, CDR2 SVGIG (reference sequence). V was clipped by 2 bases and J by 6 bases, with 13 bases between them. With respect to this clone: The antigen is not known.

General study results and limits: Specific recognition of CMV antigens was confirmed in vitro for a few chains (all CMV-associated). A link between a missense DCLRE1C variant and TCR beta V- and J-gene trimming emerged from a later analysis.

Use of 60 Vbeta and 13 Jbeta primers characterized the PCR. Profiled with immunoSEQ multiplex PCR; TCRdb holds only in-frame clones, not every one. The data show around 67,000 clones, with roughly 72% seen just once and approximately 22% held by the top ten. This TCR came from a woman aged 25 to 39 in good health and CMV-seropositive. Sequencing was carried out using PBMCs. The V call is TRBV30, the J call TRBJ1-4; D uncertain. The CDR3 region is CAWSRHLSDEKLFF. In nucleotides, the CDR3 is TGTGCCTGGAGTAGACACCTCAGTGATGAAAAACTGTTTTTT.